This passage covers 26 T cell receptor beta chains from one sample sequenced in a study of blood T cell repertoires in COVID-19. Clones were read by immunoSEQ multiplex PCR, and TCRdb kept only the in-frame ones, dropping some. The sample contains around 200,000 clones, around 83% of which appear only once. Source material: peripheral blood. The receptors shown here come from a woman aged 45-65 years with acute or convalescent COVID-19.

This sequence joins TRBV7-3 and TRBJ2-3, with D perhaps matching TRBD1 (5 bases). Germline CDR1 SGHTA, CDR2 FQGTGA. Trimming stripped 5 bases from V and 5 bases from J, with 14 bases between. The CDR3 has 14 amino acids. This CDR3 is CASSIGLGEDTQYF. In DNA form, the CDR3 reads TGTGCCAGCAGCATAGGGTTAGGGGAAGATACGCAGTATTTT.

This clone was counted ten times or more. The chain has TRBV7-9 and TRBJ2-7, with 14 nucleotides matching TRBD2. Trimming at V came to 6 bases and at J to 7 bases, leaving 5 bases not matched to a gene. The CDR3 contains 14 residues. In germline, CDR1 is SEHNR, CDR2 FQNEAQ (reference sequence). The CDR3 loop is CASSLGTSGSEQYF. The DNA for the CDR3 is TGTGCCAGCAGTCTAGGGACTAGCGGGAGTGAGCAGTACTTC.

This clone was detected only a few times. This chain links TRBV9 with TRBJ2-3; no clear D gene. Germline values: CDR1 SGDLS, CDR2 YYNGEE. The CDR3 totals 17 residues. Trimming pared 3 bases from V and 0 bases from J, leaving 17 bases between. The chain's CDR3 is CASSGLRGDLSTDTQYF. In nucleotides, the CDR3 is TGTGCCAGCAGCGGATTGAGAGGAGATCTGAGCACAGATACGCAGTATTTT.

The sample holds a few counts of this clone. Lacking the conserved final phenylalanine or tryptophan, this CDR3 likely reflects a read error. Because the CDR3's place on the DNA is in doubt, the DNA is left out and the CDR3 is given as listed by TCRdb. The gene calls are TRBV18 and TRBJ1-2. The CDR3 is 10 residues long, counting both termini. Germline assignment: CDR1 KGHSH and CDR2 LQKENI. CDR3 protein: CASSPLLSAG.

This clone was detected only a few times. The chain couples TRBV23-1 to TRBJ1-1; 7 bases fit TRBD1. TRBV23-1 is noted as an ORF with a role that remains uncertain. CDR3 size: 14 residues. Trimming at V came to 9 bases and at J to 6 bases, leaving 13 bases not matched to a gene. The CDR3 is CARTTYRGSAEAFF. For the CDR3, the DNA is TGCGCCAGAACAACATACAGGGGCTCGGCTGAAGCTTTCTTT.

About this clone itself: At one end, the junction sequence differs from germline, possibly due to a read error. The chain employs TRBV6-1 and TRBJ2-4; D is unresolved. The CDR3 has 16 amino acids. Per germline, CDR1 MNHNS and CDR2 SASEGT. This chain's CDR3 is CASSENTFQLTATPYF. The DNA for the CDR3 is TGTGCCAGCAGTGAAAACACCTTCCAACTCACAGCTACGCCGTATTTT.

The chain has TRBV29-1 and TRBJ1-1; D is possibly TRBD1 (5 bases). CDR3 length: 13 residues. Trimming left V 4 bases short and J 11 bases short, with 20 bases between. The germline V gene has CDR1 SQVTM and CDR2 ANQGSEA. The CDR3 DNA is TGCAGCGTTGTGACAGATCTAGTGGGTGCGGCTTTCTTT. Translated: CSVVTDLVGAAFF.

This clone turned up a few times. In DNA form, the CDR3 reads TGTGCCACCAGCAGAGAATCCGCTAGCAGTTTCAGCGAGCAGTACTTC. Amino acids: CATSRESASSFSEQYF. The chain employs TRBV15 and TRBJ2-7; D might be TRBD2 (5 bases). Germline V gives CDR1 LNHNV, CDR2 YYDKDF (reference sequence). Trimming took off 0 bases at V and 6 bases at J, with 18 bases between the two ends. The CDR3 has 16 residues.

V and J are TRBV9 and TRBJ2-3; a possible D gene is TRBD1 (6 bases). Germline V gene sequence: CDR1 SGDLS, CDR2 YYNGEE. CDR3 length equals 16 residues. V shed 1 base and J shed 2 bases, with 14 bases lying between them. In nucleotides, the CDR3 is TGTGCCAGCAGCGTATCGGTCGGGACATACACAGATACGCAGTATTTT. It yields the protein CASSVSVGTYTDTQYF.

The chain is built from TRBV3-1 (or the pseudogene TRBV3-2) and TRBJ2-7; 9 positions match TRBD2. The CDR3 loop spans 15 amino acids. V lost 7 bases, J lost 2 bases, and 9 bases stayed unmatched. Germline values: CDR1 LGHDT, CDR2 YNNKEL (reference sequence). Here the CDR3 DNA reads TGTGCCAGCACCCCCGGGGCGGGAGGGCCCTACGAGCAGTACTTC. Protein product: CASTPGAGGPYEQYF.

CDR3 in DNA: TGTGCCAGCAGTTTTTATGGGGGCAACTATGGCTACACCTTC. Its protein is CASSFYGGNYGYTF. J is TRBJ1-2 and V is TRBV28; D is perhaps TRBD1 (6 bases). This CDR3 spans 14 amino acids. V dropped 3 bases and J dropped 2 bases, with 10 bases sitting between them. Germline-derived CDR1 and CDR2 are MDHEN and SYDVKM.

V usage is TRBV5-8 and J usage is TRBJ1-5; D gene ambiguous. The V gene's germline CDR1 is SGHTS and CDR2 YDEGEE. V dropped 4 bases and J dropped 4 bases, with 9 bases sitting between them. CDR3 length equals 13 residues. CDR3: CASSVTENQPQHF. CDR3 DNA: TGTGCCAGCAGCGTCACGGAGAATCAGCCCCAGCATTTT.

This clone was detected once. The V gene is TRBV12-3 or TRBV12-4, the J gene TRBJ1-1; TRBD1 might be the D (6 bases). CDR3 size: 13 residues. V was pared by 6 bases and J by 7 bases, with 15 bases between. The CDR3 DNA reads TGTGCCAGCAGAGTAGGACAGAGAGATGAAGCTTTCTTT. Its translation: CASRVGQRDEAFF.

This clone was seen only once. The rearrangement joins TRBV19 to TRBJ1-5, with 9 bases fitting TRBD1. The CDR3 covers 16 residues. J lost 4 bases, V lost 5 bases, and 9 bases had no gene match. The germline CDR1 and CDR2 sequences are LNHDA and SQIVND (reference sequence). DNA for the CDR3: TGTGCCAGTAGTCTGGCGCCCGGGACAGGGAATCAGCCCCAGCATTTT. Protein product: CASSLAPGTGNQPQHF.

This clone appeared a single time. V gene TRBV7-6 combines with J gene TRBJ1-1; tentative D call: TRBD1 (5 bases). Trimming pared 2 bases from V and 1 base from J, leaving 8 bases between. The germline gives CDR1 SGHVS, CDR2 FNYEAQ. The CDR3 sequence is 14 residues long. As DNA, the CDR3 is TGTGCCAGCAGCTTATGGGGCCAGAACACTGAAGCTTTCTTT. This gives the protein CASSLWGQNTEAFF.

This chain links TRBV19 with TRBJ2-3, with 14 bases identical to TRBD2. This CDR3 has 15 amino acids. Germline CDR1 LNHDA, CDR2 SQIVND (reference sequence). Trimming at V came to 6 bases and at J to 6 bases, leaving 5 bases not matched to a gene. The CDR3 is CASSLTSGRADTQYF. The CDR3 DNA reads as TGTGCCAGTAGCTTGACTAGCGGGAGGGCCGATACGCAGTATTTT.

A few counts support this clone. The rearrangement links TRBV28 to TRBJ2-7, with 10 bases matching TRBD1. Trimming took 8 bases from V and 2 from J; bases not matched to a gene: 9. CDR1 and CDR2 (germline): MDHEN, SYDVKM. The CDR3 is 15 residues long. The CDR3 loop reads CASLSPGQGTYEQYF. The DNA for the CDR3 is TGTGCCAGCCTCTCCCCGGGACAGGGGACCTACGAGCAGTACTTC. Full variable domain (remainder filled in from reference TRBV28 and TRBJ2-7): DVKVTQSSRYLVKRTGEKVFLECVQDMDHENMFWYRQDPGLGLRLIYFSYDVKMKEKGDIPEGYSVSREKKERFSLILESASTNQTSMYLCASLSPGQGTYEQYFGPGTRLTVT.

This clone was counted once. The V gene is TRBV29-1, the J gene TRBJ1-2; perhaps TRBD1 as D (6 bases). The germline V gene encodes CDR1 SQVTM and CDR2 ANQGSEA. V gave up 1 base and J gave up 8 bases, with 20 bases separating them. CDR3 length: 15 amino acids. This CDR3 is CSVEVTPSGGGGYTF. CDR3 bases: TGCAGCGTTGAAGTAACCCCTTCGGGGGGCGGCGGCTACACCTTC.

This clone was seen just once. This chain uses TRBV6-5 with TRBJ1-4; D is undetermined. Between the trimmed V and J ends, which lost 8 bases and 8 bases, there was a span of 18 bases. The V gene's germline CDR1 is MNHEY and CDR2 SVGAGI. This CDR3 comprises 14 residues. CDR3: CASRWTQEGEKLFF. Written as DNA, the CDR3 is TGTGCCAGCCGATGGACCCAAGAGGGAGAAAAACTGTTTTTT.

The chain has TRBV2 and TRBJ1-1, with a tentative D call TRBD1 (6 bases). With 2 bases removed from V and 7 bases from J, the gap between germline ends came to 14 bases. Germline lookup yields CDR1 SNHLY and CDR2 FYNNEI. This CDR3 is 14 amino acids long. The CDR3 DNA sequence: TGTGCCAGCAGTGAAACCAGGGGACGGGGTGAAGCTTTCTTT. It yields the protein CASSETRGRGEAFF.

This rearrangement joins TRBV28 to TRBJ2-7; 8 nucleotides agree with TRBD1. CDR3 length: 14 amino acids. Germline V gene sequence: CDR1 MDHEN, CDR2 SYDVKM. Trimming took 7 bases from V and 3 from J; bases not matched to a gene: 8. CDR3 sequence: CASNPGQALYEQYF. As DNA, the CDR3 is TGTGCCAGCAACCCGGGACAGGCTCTCTACGAGCAGTACTTC.

J is TRBJ2-3 and V is TRBV25-1; a weak D match, TRBD2 (7 bases). The CDR3 totals 14 residues. The germline V gene has CDR1 MGHDK and CDR2 SYGVNS. Trimming removed 3 bases from V and 8 bases from J, with 15 bases in between. Here the CDR3 DNA reads TGTGCCAGCAGTGATAATCTAGGGGGGGGTACGCAGTATTTT. It yields the protein CASSDNLGGGTQYF. The complete variable domain, with remaining parts taken from reference TRBV25-1 and TRBJ2-3, reads EADIYQTPRYLVIGTGKKITLECSQTMGHDKMYWYQQDPGMELHLIHYSYGVNSTEKGDLSSESTVSRIRTEHFPLTLESARPSHTSQYLCASSDNLGGGTQYFGPGTRLTVL.

Points on this clone: Other DNA sequences within the sample encode an identical CDR3. This chain uses TRBV7-9 with TRBJ1-5; D is possibly TRBD1 (6 bases). Germline assignment: CDR1 SEHNR and CDR2 FQNEAQ (reference sequence). V was clipped by 3 bases and J by 2 bases, with 8 bases between them. The CDR3 has 14 amino acids. The DNA for the CDR3 is TGTGCCAGCAGCTTCACAGGGCGCAATCAGCCCCAGCATTTT. It encodes CASSFTGRNQPQHF. Variable domain in full (rest from reference TRBV7-9 and TRBJ1-5): DTGVSQNPRHKITKRGQNVTFRCDPISEHNRLYWYRQTLGQGPEFLTYFQNEAQLEKSRLLSDRFSAERPKGSFSTLEIQRTEQGDSAMYLCASSFTGRNQPQHFGDGTRLSIL.

This chain connects TRBV5-5 to TRBJ1-1, with D unclear. V lost 4 bases and J 4 bases, leaving 20 bases between the germline ends. Germline V CDR1 and CDR2: SGHKS, YYEKEE (reference sequence). This CDR3 is 16 amino acids long. The CDR3 loop reads CASSNPWQVDRTEAFF. CDR3 bases: TGTGCCAGCAGCAATCCCTGGCAGGTTGATCGCACTGAAGCTTTCTTT.

The chain combines TRBV11-1 with TRBJ2-5; 12 bases line up with TRBD2. Trimming took 5 bases from V and 2 from J; bases not matched to a gene: 6. The CDR3 is 16 amino acids. Germline V CDR1 and CDR2: SGHAT, FQDESV (reference sequence). In nucleotides, the CDR3 is TGTGCCAGCAGCGATCTAGCGGGAGGGCGACAAGAGACCCAGTACTTC. It yields the protein CASSDLAGGRQETQYF.

This clone was seen more than once but under ten times. The gene calls are TRBV5-1 and TRBJ1-1; D call uncertain. Germline V CDR1 and CDR2: SGHRS, YFSETQ. The CDR3 loop spans 15 amino acids. Trimming stripped 0 bases from V and 4 bases from J, with 13 bases between. CDR3 DNA: TGCGCCAGCAGCTTGGGCCCAGGCTCAGCCACTGAAGCTTTCTTT. Translation gives CASSLGPGSATEAFF.